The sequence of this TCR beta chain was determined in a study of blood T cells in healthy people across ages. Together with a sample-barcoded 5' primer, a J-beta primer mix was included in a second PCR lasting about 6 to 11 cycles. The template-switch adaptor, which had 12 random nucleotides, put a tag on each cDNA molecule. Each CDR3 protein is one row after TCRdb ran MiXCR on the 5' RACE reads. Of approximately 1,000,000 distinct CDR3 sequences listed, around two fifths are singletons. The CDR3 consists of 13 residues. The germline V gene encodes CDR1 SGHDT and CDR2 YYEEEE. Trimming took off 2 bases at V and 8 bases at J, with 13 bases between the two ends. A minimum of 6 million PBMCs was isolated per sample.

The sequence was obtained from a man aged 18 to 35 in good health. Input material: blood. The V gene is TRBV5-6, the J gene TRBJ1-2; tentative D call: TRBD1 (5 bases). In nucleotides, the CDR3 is TGTGCCAGCAGCTTTGCTCAGGGCGTCGGCTACACCTTC. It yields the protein CASSFAQGVGYTF.